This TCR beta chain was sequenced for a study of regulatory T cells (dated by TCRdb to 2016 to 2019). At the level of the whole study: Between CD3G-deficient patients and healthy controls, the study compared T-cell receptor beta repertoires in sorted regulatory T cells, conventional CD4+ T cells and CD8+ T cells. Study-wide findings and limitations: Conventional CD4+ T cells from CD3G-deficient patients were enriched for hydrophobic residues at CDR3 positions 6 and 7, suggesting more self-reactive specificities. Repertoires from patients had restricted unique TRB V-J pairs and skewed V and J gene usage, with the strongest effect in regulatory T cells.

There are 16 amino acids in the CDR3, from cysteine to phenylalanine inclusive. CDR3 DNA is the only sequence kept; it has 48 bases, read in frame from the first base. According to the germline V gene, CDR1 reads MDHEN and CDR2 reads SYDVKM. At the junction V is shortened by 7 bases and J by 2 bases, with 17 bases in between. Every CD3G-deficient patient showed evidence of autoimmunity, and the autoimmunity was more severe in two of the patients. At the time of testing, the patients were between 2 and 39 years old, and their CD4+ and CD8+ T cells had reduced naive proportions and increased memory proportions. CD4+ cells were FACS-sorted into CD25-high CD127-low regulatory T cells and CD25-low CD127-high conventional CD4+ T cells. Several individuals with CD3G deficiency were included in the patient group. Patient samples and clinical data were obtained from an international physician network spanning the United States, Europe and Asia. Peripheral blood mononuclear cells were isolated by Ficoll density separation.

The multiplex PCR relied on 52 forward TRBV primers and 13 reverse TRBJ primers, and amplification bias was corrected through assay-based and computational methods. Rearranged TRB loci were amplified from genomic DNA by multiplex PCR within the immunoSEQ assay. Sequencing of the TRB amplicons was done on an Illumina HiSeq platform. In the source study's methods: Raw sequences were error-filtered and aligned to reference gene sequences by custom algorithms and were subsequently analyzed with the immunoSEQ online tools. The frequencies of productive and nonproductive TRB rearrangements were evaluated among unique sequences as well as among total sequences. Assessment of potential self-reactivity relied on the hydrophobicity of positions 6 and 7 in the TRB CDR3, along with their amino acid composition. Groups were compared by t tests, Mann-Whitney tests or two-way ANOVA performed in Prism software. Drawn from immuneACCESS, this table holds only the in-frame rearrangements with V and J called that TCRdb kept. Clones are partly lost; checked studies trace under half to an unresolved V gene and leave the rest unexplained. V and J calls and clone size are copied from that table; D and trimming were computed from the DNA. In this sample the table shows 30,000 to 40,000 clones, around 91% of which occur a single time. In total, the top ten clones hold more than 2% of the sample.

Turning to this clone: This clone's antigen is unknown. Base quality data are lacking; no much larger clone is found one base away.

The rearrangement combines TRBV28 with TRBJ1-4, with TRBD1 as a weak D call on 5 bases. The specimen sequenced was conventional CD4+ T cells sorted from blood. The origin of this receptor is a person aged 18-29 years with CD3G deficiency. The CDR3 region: CASTQARVGTNEKLFF. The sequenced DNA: TGTGCCAGCACCCAAGCCAGGGTCGGGACTAATGAAAAACTGTTTTTT. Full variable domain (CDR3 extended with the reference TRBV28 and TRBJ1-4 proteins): DVKVTQSSRYLVKRTGEKVFLECVQDMDHENMFWYRQDPGLGLRLIYFSYDVKMKEKGDIPEGYSVSREKKERFSLILESASTNQTSMYLCASTQARVGTNEKLFFGSGTQLSVL.